Detailed here is one T cell receptor (beta chain). The CDR3 sequence is 14 residues long. Trimming shortened V by 7 bases and J by 4 bases, and 14 bases separated the two germline ends. Germline V gene data show CDR1 as LNHDA and CDR2 as SQIVND (reference sequence). The data derive from a study of control samples from healthy donors and cancer patients. Measured with immunoSEQ multiplex PCR; TCRdb has only the in-frame clones, and not every one. The table includes some 210,000 clones, roughly nine tenths detected once. Source material: blood. The V and J genes are TRBV19 and TRBJ1-5, with D tentatively TRBD1 (5 bases). The TCR originated in a man aged 25-40 years in good health. The CDR3 nucleotides are TGTGCCAGTACAACGGGACTAGAGAATCAGCCCCAGCATTTT. Its protein product is CASTTGLENQPQHF.